This T cell receptor beta chain is drawn from a study of neurological immune-mediated disorders. Study-wide points: HTLV-1-associated myelopathy had the most TCR clonal expansion, whereas multiple sclerosis had the least (lower than in healthy controls).

The sorted libraries were made from some 1 million CD4+ or CD8+ T cells. Each TCR transcript was tagged with a 10-nucleotide random UMI during 5'RACE. TCRdb recomputed calls from the 5' RACE reads with MiXCR, one row per CDR3 protein. Here the sample spans approximately 40,000 distinct CDR3 sequences, more than 12% being singletons. This clonotype was counted ten times or more. Its antigen is not identified. CDR3 length: 13 amino acids. With 6 bases clipped from V and 4 bases from J, the junction kept 3 bases outside the gene matches. Germline V gene sequence: CDR1 SGHRS, CDR2 YFSETQ. Sequencing was done on a sample of CD4+ T cells from blood. V gene TRBV5-1 combines with J gene TRBJ2-3; TRBD2 matches 9 bases. This clonotype was obtained from a woman in her sixties with HTLV-1-associated myelopathy (HAM/TSP). The CDR3 here is CASIVAGADTQYF. For the CDR3, the DNA is TGCGCCAGCATAGTAGCGGGGGCAGATACGCAGTATTTT.